The 14 T cell receptor beta chains in this list originate from one sample, sequenced in a study of cytomegalovirus exposure and HLA in healthy donors (dated 2017 in TCRdb). Receptors were amplified or captured by the immunoSEQ multiplex PCR assay. For the multiplex PCR, a mixture combining 60 forward primers for TCR Vbeta segments and 13 reverse primers for TCR Jbeta segments was used. The table comes from immuneACCESS by way of TCRdb, which keeps in-frame sequences with V and J called. Part of the clones is missing from these tables; in studies checked, under half for an unresolved V gene and the rest for unknown reasons. Here the sample has 200,000 to 250,000 clones; about 89% occur a single time. The ten largest clonotypes hold around 1% of the sample. Sequenced input: PBMCs. These receptors originate from a young woman in good health and CMV-seronegative.

The rearrangement uses TRBV6-6 and TRBJ2-3; TRBD2 agrees at 7 bases. The germline V gene has CDR1 MNHNY and CDR2 SVGAGI (reference sequence). Germline trimming cut 6 bases from V and 2 bases from J; bases unmatched to any gene: 11. The CDR3 is 16 residues long. CDR3 DNA sequence: TGTGCCAGCAGCCTTCTCGCGGGAGAGATCACAGATACGCAGTATTTT. This encodes CASSLLAGEITDTQYF.

The chain recombines TRBV5-4 with TRBJ2-3, with 7 positions matching TRBD1. CDR1 and CDR2 from the germline V gene are SGHNT and YYREEE (reference sequence). Germline trimming cut 5 bases from V and 2 bases from J; bases unmatched to any gene: 8. This CDR3 has 15 residues. Written as DNA, the CDR3 is TGTGCCAGCAGGTCCGGGACAGCAAACACAGATACGCAGTATTTT. As protein: CASRSGTANTDTQYF.

This chain uses TRBV9 with TRBJ2-4, with D tentatively TRBD2 (5 bases). With 0 bases removed from V and 1 base from J, the gap between germline ends came to 8 bases. The CDR3 covers 15 residues. In germline, CDR1 is SGDLS, CDR2 YYNGEE. The CDR3 loop is CASSVDPGAKNIQYF. The CDR3 coding sequence is TGTGCCAGCAGCGTAGATCCGGGGGCCAAAAACATTCAGTACTTC.

V and J are TRBV20-1 and TRBJ1-1, with D tentatively TRBD1 (6 bases). The CDR3 loop spans 11 amino acids. The germline V gene encodes CDR1 DFQATT and CDR2 SNEGSKA (reference sequence). V dropped 5 bases and J dropped 7 bases, with 11 bases sitting between them. CDR3 bases: TGCAGTGCTTCGGGGGGCCTTGAAGCTTTCTTT. It translates to CSASGGLEAFF.

The V call is TRBV27, the J call TRBJ2-7; D may be TRBD2 (5 bases). Between the trimmed V and J ends, which lost 0 bases and 2 bases, there was a span of 14 bases. The germline V gene encodes CDR1 MNHEY and CDR2 SMNVEV (reference sequence). This CDR3 region has 16 residues. The CDR3 sequence is CASSLSRTPKTYEQYF. The CDR3 DNA is TGTGCCAGCAGTTTATCAAGGACTCCGAAAACCTACGAGCAGTACTTC.

V gene TRBV5-4 combines with J gene TRBJ2-5, with 8 bases lining up with TRBD2. The assigned J gene may be wrong: the sequence end matches TRBJ2-7 better. CDR3 size: 15 residues. Germline loops: CDR1 SGHNT, CDR2 YYREEE (reference sequence). Here the CDR3 reads CASSSRLARADEQYF. CDR3 DNA sequence: TGTGCCAGCAGCTCAAGACTAGCGAGGGCCGACGAGCAGTACTTC.

This chain joins TRBV11-3 and TRBJ2-7, with 10 bases fitting TRBD1. The CDR3 extends over 14 amino acids. The ends lost 5 bases at V and 6 bases at J; junction bases unmatched: 7. Germline assignment: CDR1 SGHNT and CDR2 YENEEA. The CDR3 protein is CASSEQTGGFEQYF. The CDR3 DNA reads as TGTGCCAGCAGCGAACAGACAGGGGGCTTCGAGCAGTACTTC.

The genes are TRBV10-3 and TRBJ2-1; D gene uncertain. Germline-derived CDR1 and CDR2 are ENHRY and SYGVKD. V dropped 6 bases and J dropped 4 bases, with 10 bases sitting between them. CDR3 length: 13 amino acids. In DNA form, the CDR3 reads TGTGCCATCAGCGAAACTTCATACAATGAGCAGTTCTTC. Its protein is CAISETSYNEQFF.

The chain has TRBV10-2 and TRBJ1-5; D is unresolved. In germline, CDR1 is WSHSY, CDR2 SAAADI. The CDR3 runs to 12 residues. Between the trimmed V and J ends, which lost 8 bases and 1 base, there was a span of 6 bases. Here the CDR3 DNA reads TGCGCCAGCCGGGAGAGCAATCAGCCCCAGCATTTT. Translating gives CASRESNQPQHF.

The chain has TRBV9 and TRBJ1-2; 7 nucleotides agree with TRBD1. The CDR3 runs 13 residues. The germline V gene encodes CDR1 SGDLS and CDR2 YYNGEE. The trim removed 0 bases at V and 5 bases at J, leaving 1 base unmatched. DNA for the CDR3: TGTGCCAGCAGCGTAGGGACAGGTTATGGCTACACCTTC. This sequence encodes CASSVGTGYGYTF.

V gene TRBV5-1 combines with J gene TRBJ1-3, with a tentative D call TRBD1 (5 bases). Germline assignment: CDR1 SGHRS and CDR2 YFSETQ. Trimming pared 4 bases from V and 1 base from J, leaving 12 bases between. The CDR3 spans 15 residues. The CDR3 here is CASSADSRSGNTIYF. The CDR3 region has the DNA TGCGCCAGCAGCGCCGACAGTAGATCTGGAAACACCATATATTTT.

This clone appeared once. The V gene is TRBV6-5, the J gene TRBJ1-2, with TRBD1 matching 9 bases. Germline V gene lookup returns CDR1 MNHEY and CDR2 SVGAGI. V was clipped by 2 bases and J by 5 bases; unmatched bases: 3. CDR3 length equals 14 residues. The CDR3 sequence: CASSYDRGNYGYTF. CDR3 bases: TGTGCCAGCAGTTACGACAGGGGGAATTATGGCTACACCTTC.

This clone was observed a single time. The chain employs TRBV23-1 and TRBJ1-2, with D maybe TRBD1 (5 bases). TRBV23-1 has ORF status, its function being uncertain. V lost 3 bases to trimming and J lost 0 bases, with 8 bases between them. The CDR3 is 14 residues long. CDR3 sequence reads: CASSHHRTNYGYTF. CDR3 in DNA: TGCGCCAGCAGTCACCACAGGACTAACTATGGCTACACCTTC.

This sequence joins TRBV15 and TRBJ1-1; D gene unclear. V lost 0 bases to trimming and J lost 2 bases, with 7 bases between them. Germline V gives CDR1 LNHNV, CDR2 YYDKDF (reference sequence). The CDR3 totals 14 residues. CDR3 sequence: CATSRDRGNTEAFF. The CDR3 DNA follows: TGTGCCACCAGCAGAGATCGGGGAAACACTGAAGCTTTCTTT. Variable domain in full (rest from reference TRBV15 and TRBJ1-1): DAMVIQNPRYQVTQFGKPVTLSCSQTLNHNVMYWYQQKSSQAPKLLFHYYDKDFNNEADTPDNFQSRRPNTSFCFLDIRSPGLGDTAMYLCATSRDRGNTEAFFGQGTRLTVV.